This T cell receptor beta chain was documented in a study of neoadjuvant anti-PD-1 for oral cavity cancer. The overall study: Non-progressing patients received a fourth nivolumab dose near day 43, then surgery on days 50-56. Findings of the study overall: Only three patients per response group were TCR-analyzed; validation needed. Non-responders to neoadjuvant nivolumab had significantly more clonal PBMC T cells than responders.

Method: immunoSEQ multiplex PCR; TCRdb's copy keeps in-frame clones and lacks some. The sample carries roughly 16,000 clones, about 69% recorded once. A single count supports this clone. Its antigen is not identified. The sample here was PBMCs, taken before nivolumab (anti-PD-1) treatment. The TCR comes from a person aged 35-79 years with oral cavity squamous cell carcinoma.

The CDR3 region is CASSAGGSSYEQYF. CDR3 coding DNA: TGTGCCAGCAGCGCAGGCGGGAGCTCCTACGAGCAGTACTTC. V is TRBV7-2 and J is TRBJ2-7, with 7 bases matching TRBD2. The CDR3 covers 14 residues. Germline CDR1 reads SGHTA; CDR2 reads FQGNSA. V shed 5 bases and J 0 bases; nucleotides not matched to a gene: 4.